Following are 16 T cell receptor beta chains from one sample sequenced in a study of T cells in Graves' hyperthyroidism and ophthalmopathy. Template material for amplifying TCR beta CDR3 regions consisted of RNA transcripts. A first-round RT-PCR of the TCR CDR3 used the HTBI primer set. TCRdb re-analysed the multiplex PCR reads in MiXCR, keeping a single row per CDR3 protein. The sample contains under 700,000 distinct CDR3 sequences, around 45% of which appear only once. The sequencing input was peripheral blood or thyroid tissue (not recorded which). The receptors come from a woman between 18 and 30 years old with Graves' hyperthyroidism.

The chain carries TRBV20-1 and TRBJ2-3; weak D call: TRBD1 (5 bases). This CDR3 has 11 amino acids. CDR1 is DFQATT and CDR2 is SNEGSKA in the germline V gene (reference sequence). The ends were cut back, 4 bases at V and 6 bases at J, with 8 bases in the middle. The CDR3 loop reads CSANSGDTQYF. Here the CDR3 DNA reads TGCAGTGCTAACTCAGGGGATACGCAGTATTTT.

In DNA form, the CDR3 reads TGCAGTGCCTATAACAGGATCAGTCCGACTGAAGCTTTCTTT. As protein: CSAYNRISPTEAFF. The rearrangement joins TRBV20-1 to TRBJ1-1; maybe TRBD1 (5 bases). The length of the CDR3 is 14 residues. Germline V gives CDR1 DFQATT, CDR2 SNEGSKA (reference sequence). V lost 6 bases and J 5 bases, leaving 19 bases between the germline ends.

The table lists this clonotype with many counts. The genes are TRBV29-1 and TRBJ1-6, with no clear D. Trimming cost V 6 bases and J 11 bases, with 17 bases left between them. The CDR3 extends over 13 amino acids. The germline gives CDR1 SQVTM, CDR2 ANQGSEA. The DNA for the CDR3 is TGCAGCGTCCAGGTTTCCCTTTACGCACCCCTCCACTTT. As protein: CSVQVSLYAPLHF.

This clonotype was picked up many times. The rearrangement uses TRBV10-3 and TRBJ1-1; 9 positions agree with TRBD1. J gave up 2 bases and V 3 bases, and 4 bases lay outside the gene matches. The CDR3 is 15 residues long. Germline V gives CDR1 ENHRY, CDR2 SYGVKD. The CDR3: CAISDRTGANTEAFF. CDR3 DNA: TGTGCCATCAGTGACAGGACAGGGGCCAACACTGAAGCTTTCTTT.

This clonotype turned up a few times. V and J are TRBV2 and TRBJ2-3, with D unclear. This CDR3 is built from 12 residues. Germline V gives CDR1 SNHLY, CDR2 FYNNEI. V lost 1 base and J lost 1, with 0 bases in between. Here the CDR3 reads CASSEGTDTQYF. CDR3 nucleotide sequence: TGTGCCAGCAGTGAAGGCACAGATACGCAGTATTTT.

This sequence joins TRBV19 and TRBJ1-5; D is unresolved. V gave up 3 bases and J gave up 3 bases, with 15 bases separating them. The germline gives CDR1 LNHDA, CDR2 SQIVND (reference sequence). The CDR3 totals 16 residues. The CDR3 loop reads CASSMGLQKVNQPQHF. Here the CDR3 DNA reads TGTGCCAGTAGTATGGGTTTACAAAAAGTCAATCAGCCCCAGCATTTT.

In its sample, this clonotype was seen a few times. The V call is TRBV7-9, the J call TRBJ1-3; D is perhaps TRBD1 (5 bases). The V end lost 2 bases, the J end lost 4 bases, and 15 bases lay between the germline ends. The CDR3 totals 16 residues. Per germline, CDR1 SEHNR and CDR2 FQNEAQ (reference sequence). The CDR3 coding sequence is TGTGCCAGCAGCTTACTCGTCGGGGCGCCGGGAAACACCATATATTTT. It yields the protein CASSLLVGAPGNTIYF. The full variable domain, in which reference TRBV7-9 and TRBJ1-3 provide the parts outside the CDR3, is DTGVSQNPRHKITKRGQNVTFRCDPISEHNRLYWYRQTLGQGPEFLTYFQNEAQLEKSRLLSDRFSAERPKGSFSTLEIQRTEQGDSAMYLCASSLLVGAPGNTIYFGEGSWLTVV.

This clonotype showed up just a few times. The chain joins TRBV7-8 to TRBJ1-4; maybe TRBD1 (5 bases). Trimming removed 4 bases from V and 0 bases from J, with 12 bases in between. This CDR3 comprises 16 residues. In germline, CDR1 is SGHVS, CDR2 FQNEAQ. The CDR3 region has the DNA TGTGCCAGCAGCTCGGGCGGGGCTGCAACTAATGAAAAACTGTTTTTT. It codes for CASSSGGAATNEKLFF.

Only a few counts were recorded for this clonotype. The CDR3 DNA reads TGTGCCAGCAGCTTACGTCAGACAGATACGCAGTATTTT. Its translation: CASSLRQTDTQYF. V and J are TRBV7-3 and TRBJ2-3; D gene uncertain. Germline assignment: CDR1 SGHTA and CDR2 FQGTGA. The CDR3 covers 13 residues. The V end was cut by 2 bases, the J end by 3 bases, with 6 bases between. Together with reference TRBV7-3 and TRBJ2-3, the CDR3 gives the full variable domain: GAGVSQTPSNKVTEKGKYVELRCDPISGHTALYWYRQSLGQGPEFLIYFQGTGAADDSGLPNDRFFAVRPEGSVSTLKIQRTERGDSAVYLCASSLRQTDTQYFGPGTRLTVL.

This chain links TRBV15 with TRBJ2-7; D is uncertain. Germline CDR1 is LNHNV and CDR2 is YYDKDF (reference sequence). This CDR3 spans 14 amino acids. V was shortened by 5 bases and J by 0 bases, with 11 bases between the two germline ends. CDR3 nucleotides: TGTGCCACCAGCCCAGCCACCGGCTCCTACGAGCAGTACTTC. It specifies CATSPATGSYEQYF.

A remark on this clonotype: One junction end does not reproduce the germline sequence, and a read error may be involved. This chain uses TRBV7-1 with TRBJ2-7, with D maybe TRBD1 (5 bases). TRBV7-1 belongs to the ORF category, with a function that is uncertain. CDR3 length equals 13 residues. The CDR3 DNA reads as TGTGCCAGCACCTCAGGGAACCCCTACGAGCAGTACTTC. This translates into CASTSGNPYEQYF.

For this clonotype: One junction end does not reproduce the germline sequence, and a read error may be involved. The chain has TRBV7-3 and TRBJ2-7, with 10 bases aligning to TRBD1. Germline V gives CDR1 SGHTA, CDR2 FQGTGA. This CDR3 spans 16 amino acids. The CDR3: CAGSRALGQGEYEQYF. The CDR3 coding sequence is TGTGCCGGCAGCCGCGCTCTCGGACAGGGGGAATACGAGCAGTACTTC.

V usage is TRBV15 and J usage is TRBJ2-2, with 7 positions matching TRBD2. The CDR3 length is 15 residues. Germline trimming cut 7 bases from V and 8 bases from J; bases unmatched to any gene: 13. Germline V lookup: CDR1 LNHNV, CDR2 YYDKDF (reference sequence). The CDR3 DNA sequence: TGTGCCACCAAGTTCGGTGGGAGGGCGTCTGGGGAGCTGTTTTTT. This translates into CATKFGGRASGELFF.

Worth noting for this clonotype: It may be a read error: a sequence one base away is much more abundant. The chain joins TRBV2 to TRBJ2-2, with 7 bases that match TRBD1. In germline, CDR1 is SNHLY, CDR2 FYNNEI. The V gene end was trimmed by 4 bases and the J gene end by 1 base; junction bases not matched to a gene: 0. The CDR3 has 14 residues. CDR3 residues: CASSGDRNTGELFF. DNA of the CDR3: TGTGCCAGCAGTGGGGACAGGAACACCGGGGAGCTGTTTTTT.

This chain uses TRBV7-2 with TRBJ1-1; no clear D. With 8 bases removed from V and 4 bases from J, the gap between germline ends came to 20 bases. The CDR3 totals 15 residues. Per germline, CDR1 SGHTA and CDR2 FQGNSA. CDR3 residues: CASRPYSGVGTEAFF. DNA for the CDR3: TGTGCCAGCCGACCGTACTCTGGGGTCGGCACTGAAGCTTTCTTT.

This chain links TRBV20-1 with TRBJ2-5; 7 bases agree with TRBD2. The V segment lost 3 bases and the J segment 2 bases; nucleotides outside the gene matches: 9. Germline lookup yields CDR1 DFQATT and CDR2 SNEGSKA (reference sequence). This CDR3 contains 15 residues. The CDR3 loop is CSASVAGVNQETQYF. The CDR3 DNA reads as TGCAGTGCTAGCGTGGCGGGAGTTAATCAAGAGACCCAGTACTTC.